The TCR beta chain under discussion was sequenced for a study of blood T cell repertoires in COVID-19. Study-level information: Samples of COVID-19 (acute and convalescent) were obtained from the United States, Italy and Spain.

The table came from immunoSEQ multiplex PCR; TCRdb's copy has only in-frame clones and leaves some out. This table has 150,000 to 200,000 clones, roughly 85% appearing once. Germline V gene sequence: CDR1 MGHDK, CDR2 SYGVNS. The ends were cut back, 1 base at V and 5 bases at J, with 15 bases in the middle. This CDR3 spans 16 amino acids. The chain joins TRBV25-1 to TRBJ2-1, with D perhaps matching TRBD1 (5 bases). This clonotype was obtained from a man aged 50-59 years with active or convalescent COVID-19. Material for sequencing was peripheral blood. DNA of the CDR3: TGTGCCAGCAGTGAATTGGGGCAGAACACCAACAATGAGCAGTTCTTC. Translating it yields CASSELGQNTNNEQFF.